This T cell receptor (beta chain) originates from a study of shared clonotypes between healthy human individuals. Data came from immunoSEQ multiplex PCR; TCRdb stores just in-frame clones and leaves some out. The repertoire holds some 1,900,000 clones, with just under 95% as singletons. Naive CD8 populations comprised CD45RO-negative cells positively selected for CCR7, excluding terminally differentiated effector memory CD45RA+ cells. Trimming left V 8 bases short and J 0 bases short, with 16 bases between. Germline assignment: CDR1 MNHEY and CDR2 SMNVEV (reference sequence). CDR3 length: 15 residues.

This sequence was found in a man between 18 and 35 years old in good health. The genes are TRBV27 and TRBJ1-1, with D unclear. Sequencing used naive CD8+ T cells sorted from blood. The chain's CDR3 is CASGQLGPMNTEAFF. DNA of the CDR3: TGTGCCAGCGGTCAGTTAGGTCCGATGAACACTGAAGCTTTCTTT.